This TCR beta chain was recovered during a study of T cell repertoires in cytomegalovirus infection. About the research overall: Selection of CMV epitopes for the study included recently identified HLA-C-restricted and well-studied HLA-B-restricted ones. Signatures in public TCR beta sequences pointed to both CMV infection and matching HLA type.

General study findings and limits: Summed frequency of public TCR beta families distinguished CMV carriers with the relevant HLA. Clonotype analysis showed dominance of the ex vivo response by HLA-C-restricted CMV-specific TCR beta clonotypes.

This clonotype was seen repeatedly, ten times or more. Its target is unknown. A much larger clone sits a single nucleotide away, making a read error possible. TCRdb processed the reads anew with MiXCR; each CDR3 protein has one entry. The sample contains 900,000 to 950,000 distinct CDR3 sequences, around 32% of which appear only once. V was cut by 0 bases and J by 1 base, with 6 bases left in between. The CDR3 sequence is 14 residues long. The V gene's germline CDR1 is SGHVS and CDR2 FNYEAQ. This sequence was found in a human donor in good health (CMV status not recorded). Some clones in this sample may be carry-over from other donors' samples. The sequencing used cultured CD8+ T cells from PBMCs, collected from culture after CMV antigen stimulation. This sequence joins TRBV7-6 and TRBJ1-1; no reliable D call. Here the CDR3 reads CASSLAGWNTEAFF. In nucleotides, the CDR3 is TGTGCCAGCAGCTTAGCAGGGTGGAACACTGAAGCTTTCTTT.